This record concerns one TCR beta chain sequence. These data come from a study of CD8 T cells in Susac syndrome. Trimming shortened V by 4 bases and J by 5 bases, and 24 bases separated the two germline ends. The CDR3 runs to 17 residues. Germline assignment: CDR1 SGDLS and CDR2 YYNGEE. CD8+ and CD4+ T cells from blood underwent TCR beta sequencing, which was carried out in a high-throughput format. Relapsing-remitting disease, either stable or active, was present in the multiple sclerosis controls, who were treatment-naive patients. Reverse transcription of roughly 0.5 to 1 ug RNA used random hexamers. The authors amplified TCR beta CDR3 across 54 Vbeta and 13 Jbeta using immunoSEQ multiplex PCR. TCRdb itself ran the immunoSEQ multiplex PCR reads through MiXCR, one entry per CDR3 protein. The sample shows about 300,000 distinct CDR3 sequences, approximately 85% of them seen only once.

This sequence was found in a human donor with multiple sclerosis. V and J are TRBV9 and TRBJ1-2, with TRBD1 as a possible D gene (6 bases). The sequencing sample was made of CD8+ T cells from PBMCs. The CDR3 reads CASSTQGLLSLGYGYTF. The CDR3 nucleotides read TGTGCCAGCAGCACCCAGGGGCTACTGTCCCTAGGGTATGGCTACACCTTC.